This T cell receptor beta chain originates from a study of T cell repertoires in cytomegalovirus infection. Study-wide context: It was the public TCR beta signatures that indicated both CMV infection and matching HLA type. General study results and limits: HLA-C-restricted CMV-specific TCR beta clonotypes were dominant in the ex vivo response.

TCRdb ran MiXCR on the reads and lists one entry per CDR3 protein. This sample has some 300,000 distinct CDR3 sequences, with about an eighth found just once. Germline V gene data show CDR1 as SGHTA and CDR2 as FQGNSA. The CDR3 sequence is 14 residues long. Between the trimmed V and J ends, which lost 3 bases and 4 bases, there was a span of 13 bases. In the case of this clonotype: The antigen remains undetermined.

The specimen was PBMCs. J is TRBJ2-7 and V is TRBV7-2; tentative D call: TRBD1 (5 bases). The sequence was obtained from a human donor in good health (CMV status not recorded). Some clones in this sample may be carry-over from other donors' samples. The CDR3 coding sequence is TGTGCCAGCAGCTTTATGGCAGGGCCGTACGAGCAGTACTTC. It translates to CASSFMAGPYEQYF.